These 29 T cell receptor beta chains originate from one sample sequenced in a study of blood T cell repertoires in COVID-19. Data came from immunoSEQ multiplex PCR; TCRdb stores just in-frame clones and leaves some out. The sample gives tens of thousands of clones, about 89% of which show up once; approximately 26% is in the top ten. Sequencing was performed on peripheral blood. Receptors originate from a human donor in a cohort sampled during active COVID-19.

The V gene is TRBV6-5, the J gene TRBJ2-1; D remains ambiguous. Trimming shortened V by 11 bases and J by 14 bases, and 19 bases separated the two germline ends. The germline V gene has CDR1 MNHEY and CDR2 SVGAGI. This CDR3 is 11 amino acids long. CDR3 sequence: CASRTPRSEFF. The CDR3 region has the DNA TGTGCCTCGCGCACCCCCAGGTCGGAGTTCTTC.

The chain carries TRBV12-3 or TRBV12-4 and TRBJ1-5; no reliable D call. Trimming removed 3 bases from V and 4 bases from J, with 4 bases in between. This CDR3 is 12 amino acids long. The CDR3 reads CASSFGNQPQHF. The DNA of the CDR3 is TGTGCCAGCAGTTTCGGGAATCAGCCCCAGCATTTT.

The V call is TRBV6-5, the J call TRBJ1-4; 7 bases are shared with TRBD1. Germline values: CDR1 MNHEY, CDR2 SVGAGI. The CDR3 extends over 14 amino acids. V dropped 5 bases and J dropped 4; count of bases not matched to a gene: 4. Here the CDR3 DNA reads TGTGCCAGCAGTAACAGGGGCAATAATGAAAAACTGTTTTTT. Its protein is CASSNRGNNEKLFF.

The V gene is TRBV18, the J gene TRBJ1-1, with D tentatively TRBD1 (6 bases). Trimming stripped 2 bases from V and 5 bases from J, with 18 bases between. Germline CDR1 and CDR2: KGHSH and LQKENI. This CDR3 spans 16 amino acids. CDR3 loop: CASSPDPGQGATEAFF. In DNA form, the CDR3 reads TGTGCCAGCTCACCAGATCCGGGACAAGGGGCGACTGAAGCTTTCTTT.

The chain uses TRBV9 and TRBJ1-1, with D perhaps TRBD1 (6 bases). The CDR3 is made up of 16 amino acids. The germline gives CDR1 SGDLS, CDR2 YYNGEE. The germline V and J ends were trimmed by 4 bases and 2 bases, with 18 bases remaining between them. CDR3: CASSFSGQRSNTEAFF. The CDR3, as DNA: TGTGCCAGCAGCTTCTCCGGACAGCGAAGTAACACTGAAGCTTTCTTT.

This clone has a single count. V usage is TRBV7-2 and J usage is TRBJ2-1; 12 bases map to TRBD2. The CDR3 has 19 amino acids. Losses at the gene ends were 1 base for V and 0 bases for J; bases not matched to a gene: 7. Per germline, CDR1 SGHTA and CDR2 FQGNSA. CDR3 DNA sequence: TGTGCCAGCAGCTTAGAGGGACTAGCGGGTCCGAGCTCCTACAATGAGCAGTTCTTC. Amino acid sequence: CASSLEGLAGPSSYNEQFF.

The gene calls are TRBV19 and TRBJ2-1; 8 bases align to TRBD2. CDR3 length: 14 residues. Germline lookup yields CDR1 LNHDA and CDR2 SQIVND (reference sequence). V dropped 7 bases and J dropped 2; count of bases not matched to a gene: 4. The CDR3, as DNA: TGTGCCAGTACCCGCGGGGGGCCCTACAATGAGCAGTTCTTC. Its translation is CASTRGGPYNEQFF.

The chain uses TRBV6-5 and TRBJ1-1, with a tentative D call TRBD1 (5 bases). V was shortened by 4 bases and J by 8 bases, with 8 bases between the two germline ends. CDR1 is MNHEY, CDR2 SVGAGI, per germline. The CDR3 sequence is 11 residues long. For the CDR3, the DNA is TGTGCCAGCAGTTCCGGACAAGAAGCTTTCTTT. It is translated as CASSSGQEAFF.

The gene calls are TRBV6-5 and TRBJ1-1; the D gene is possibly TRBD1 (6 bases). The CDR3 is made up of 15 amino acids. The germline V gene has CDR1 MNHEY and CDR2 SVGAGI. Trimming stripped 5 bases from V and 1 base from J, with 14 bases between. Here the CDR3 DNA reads TGTGCCAGCAGTCGCCGCCGACAGGAGAACACTGAAGCTTTCTTT. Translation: CASSRRRQENTEAFF.

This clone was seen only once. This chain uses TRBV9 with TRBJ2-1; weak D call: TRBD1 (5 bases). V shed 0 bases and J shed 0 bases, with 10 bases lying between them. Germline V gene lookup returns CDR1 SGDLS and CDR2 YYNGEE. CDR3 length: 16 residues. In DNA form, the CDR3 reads TGTGCCAGCAGCGTAGCGAGCGACAGCTCCTACAATGAGCAGTTCTTC. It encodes CASSVASDSSYNEQFF.

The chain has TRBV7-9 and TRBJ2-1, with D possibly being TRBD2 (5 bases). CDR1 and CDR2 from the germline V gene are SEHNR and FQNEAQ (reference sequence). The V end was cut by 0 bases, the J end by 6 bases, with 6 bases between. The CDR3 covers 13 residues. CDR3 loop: CASSLAGVNEQFF. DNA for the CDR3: TGTGCCAGCAGCTTAGCGGGAGTCAATGAGCAGTTCTTC.

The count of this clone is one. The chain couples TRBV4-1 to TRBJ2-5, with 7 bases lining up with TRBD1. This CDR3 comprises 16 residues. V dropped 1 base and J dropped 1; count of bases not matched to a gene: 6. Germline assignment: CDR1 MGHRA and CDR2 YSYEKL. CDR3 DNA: TGCGCCAGCAGCCAAGGCATGGGACAGCTCCAAGAGACCCAGTACTTC. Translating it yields CASSQGMGQLQETQYF.

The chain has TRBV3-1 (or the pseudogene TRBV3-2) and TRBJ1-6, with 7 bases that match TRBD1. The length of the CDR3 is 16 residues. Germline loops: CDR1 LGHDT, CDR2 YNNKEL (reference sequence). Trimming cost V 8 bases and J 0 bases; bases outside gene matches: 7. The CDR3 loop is CASSSGGSSYNSPLHF. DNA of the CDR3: TGTGCCAGCTCTTCAGGGGGAAGCTCCTATAATTCACCCCTCCACTTT.

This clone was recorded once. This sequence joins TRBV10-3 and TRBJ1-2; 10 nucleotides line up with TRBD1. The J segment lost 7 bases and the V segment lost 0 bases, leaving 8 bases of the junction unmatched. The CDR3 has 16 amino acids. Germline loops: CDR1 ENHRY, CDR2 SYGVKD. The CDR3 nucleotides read TGTGCCATCAGTGAGTCCGGAGACAGGGGGCTGTTTGGCTACACCTTC. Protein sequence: CAISESGDRGLFGYTF.

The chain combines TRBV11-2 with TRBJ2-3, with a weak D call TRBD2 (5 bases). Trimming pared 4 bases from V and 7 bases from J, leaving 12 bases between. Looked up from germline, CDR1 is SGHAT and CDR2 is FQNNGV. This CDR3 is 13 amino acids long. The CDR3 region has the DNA TGTGCCAGCAGCTCTCCTAGCATAAATACGCAGTATTTT. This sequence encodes CASSSPSINTQYF.

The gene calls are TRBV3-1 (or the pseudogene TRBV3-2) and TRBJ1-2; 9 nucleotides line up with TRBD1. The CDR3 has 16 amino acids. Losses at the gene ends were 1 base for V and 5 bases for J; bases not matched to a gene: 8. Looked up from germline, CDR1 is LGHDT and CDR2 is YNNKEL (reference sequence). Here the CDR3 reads CASSQAGGTGQYGYTF. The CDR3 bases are TGTGCCAGCAGCCAAGCGGGCGGGACAGGGCAATATGGCTACACCTTC.

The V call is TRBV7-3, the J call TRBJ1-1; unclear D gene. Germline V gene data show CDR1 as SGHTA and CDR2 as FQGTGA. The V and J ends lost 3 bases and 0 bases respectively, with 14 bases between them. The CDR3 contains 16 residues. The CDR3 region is CASSFPADGMNTEAFF. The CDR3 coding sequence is TGTGCCAGCAGCTTTCCAGCGGACGGTATGAACACTGAAGCTTTCTTT.

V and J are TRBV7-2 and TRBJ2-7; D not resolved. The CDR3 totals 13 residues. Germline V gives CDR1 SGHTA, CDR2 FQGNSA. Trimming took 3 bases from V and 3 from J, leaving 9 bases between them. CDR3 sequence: CASSFSPIYEQYF. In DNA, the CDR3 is TGTGCCAGCAGCTTTAGCCCCATCTACGAGCAGTACTTC. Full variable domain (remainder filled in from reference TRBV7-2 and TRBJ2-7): GAGVSQSPSNKVTEKGKDVELRCDPISGHTALYWYRQSLGQGLEFLIYFQGNSAPDKSGLPSDRFSAERTGGSVSTLTIQRTQQEDSAVYLCASSFSPIYEQYFGPGTRLTVT.

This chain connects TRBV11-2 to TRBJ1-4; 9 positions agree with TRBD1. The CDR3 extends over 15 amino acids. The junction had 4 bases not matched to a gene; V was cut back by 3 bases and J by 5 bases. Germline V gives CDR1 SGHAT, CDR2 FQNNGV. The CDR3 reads CASSLGTGKNEKLFF. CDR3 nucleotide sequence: TGTGCCAGCAGCTTGGGGACAGGGAAAAATGAAAAACTGTTTTTT.

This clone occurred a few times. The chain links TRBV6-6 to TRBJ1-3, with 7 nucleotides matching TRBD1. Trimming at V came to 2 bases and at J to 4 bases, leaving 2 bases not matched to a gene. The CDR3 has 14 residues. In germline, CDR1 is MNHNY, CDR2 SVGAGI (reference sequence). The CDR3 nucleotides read TGTGCCAGCAGTTACGGGGGACAGGGAAACACCATATATTTT. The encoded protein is CASSYGGQGNTIYF.

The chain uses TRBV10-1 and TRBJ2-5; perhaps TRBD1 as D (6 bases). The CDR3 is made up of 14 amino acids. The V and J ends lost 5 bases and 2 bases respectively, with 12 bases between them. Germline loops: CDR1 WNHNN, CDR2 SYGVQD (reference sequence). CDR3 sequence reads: CASSRDTTQETQYF. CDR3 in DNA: TGCGCCAGCAGTAGGGACACAACTCAAGAGACCCAGTACTTC.

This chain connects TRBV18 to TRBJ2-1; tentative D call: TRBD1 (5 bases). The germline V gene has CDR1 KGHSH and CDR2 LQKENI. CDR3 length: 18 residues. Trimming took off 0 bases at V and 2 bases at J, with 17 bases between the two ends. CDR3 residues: CASSPPSDKGPTYNEQFF. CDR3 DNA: TGTGCCAGCTCACCACCCTCTGATAAGGGGCCGACCTACAATGAGCAGTTCTTC.

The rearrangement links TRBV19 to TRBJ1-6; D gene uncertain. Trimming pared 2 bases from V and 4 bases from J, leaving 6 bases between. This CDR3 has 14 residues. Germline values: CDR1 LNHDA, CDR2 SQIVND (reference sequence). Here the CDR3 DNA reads TGTGCCAGTAGTATAAAGGAGTATAATTCACCCCTCCACTTT. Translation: CASSIKEYNSPLHF.

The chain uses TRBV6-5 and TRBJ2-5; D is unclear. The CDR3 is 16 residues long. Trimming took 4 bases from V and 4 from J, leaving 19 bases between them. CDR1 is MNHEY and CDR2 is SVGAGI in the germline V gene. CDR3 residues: CASSSLSRTSGETQYF. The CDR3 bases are TGTGCCAGCAGTTCCCTTAGCCGAACCTCTGGAGAGACCCAGTACTTC.

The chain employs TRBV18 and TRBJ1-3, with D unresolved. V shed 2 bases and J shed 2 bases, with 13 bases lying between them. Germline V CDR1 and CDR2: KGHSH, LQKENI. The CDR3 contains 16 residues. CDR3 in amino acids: CASSPIVRTAGNTIYF. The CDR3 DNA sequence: TGTGCCAGCTCACCAATTGTCAGAACCGCTGGAAACACCATATATTTT.

CDR3 bases: TGCAGCGTTGGGACAGGGGGCGGCAGCAATCAGCCCCAGCATTTT. Protein product: CSVGTGGGSNQPQHF. The chain couples TRBV29-1 to TRBJ1-5; 11 bases are a match to TRBD1. Germline values: CDR1 SQVTM, CDR2 ANQGSEA. V dropped 4 bases and J dropped 1; count of bases not matched to a gene: 3. CDR3 length: 15 amino acids.

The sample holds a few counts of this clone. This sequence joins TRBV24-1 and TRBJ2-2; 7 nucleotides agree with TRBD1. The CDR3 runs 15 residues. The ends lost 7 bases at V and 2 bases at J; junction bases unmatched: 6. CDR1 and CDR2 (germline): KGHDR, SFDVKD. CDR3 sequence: CATRPGQLNTGELFF. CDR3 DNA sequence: TGTGCCACCAGACCGGGACAGCTCAACACCGGGGAGCTGTTTTTT.

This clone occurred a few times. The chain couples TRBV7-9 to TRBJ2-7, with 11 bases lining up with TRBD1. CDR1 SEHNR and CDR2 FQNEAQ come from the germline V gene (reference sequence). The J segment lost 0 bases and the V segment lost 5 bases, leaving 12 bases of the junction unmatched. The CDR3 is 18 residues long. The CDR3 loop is CASSPWTGGRDSSYEQYF. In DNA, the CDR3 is TGTGCCAGCAGCCCCTGGACAGGGGGCCGTGATAGCTCCTACGAGCAGTACTTC.

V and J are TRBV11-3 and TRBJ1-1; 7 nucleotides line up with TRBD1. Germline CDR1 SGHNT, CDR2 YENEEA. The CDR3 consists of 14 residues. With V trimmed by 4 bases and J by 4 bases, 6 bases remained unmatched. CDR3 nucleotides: TGTGCCAGCAGCTCGACAGGGATGGCCACTGAAGCTTTCTTT. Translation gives CASSSTGMATEAFF. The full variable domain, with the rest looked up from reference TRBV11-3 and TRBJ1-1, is EAGVVQSPRYKIIEKKQPVAFWCNPISGHNTLYWYLQNLGQGPELLIRYENEEAVDDSQLPKDRFSAERLKGVDSTLKIQPAELGDSAVYLCASSSTGMATEAFFGQGTRLTVV.